Listed below are T cell receptor beta chains from one sample, sequenced in a study of CD8 T cells in Susac syndrome. TCRdb re-called the immunoSEQ multiplex PCR reads through MiXCR, storing one row per CDR3 protein. The sample carries 200,000 or so distinct CDR3 sequences, nearly 95% recorded once. The sequencing sample was made of CD4+ T cells from PBMCs. The receptors were gathered from a human donor with multiple sclerosis. The CDR3 runs from the conserved cysteine through the conserved F or W. The D gene is left open where the match is weak. The size entry is marked missing in some rows and otherwise reads once, few, many or a size class.

d_call j_call clone_size v_call cdr3_nt cdr3_aa
TRBD2 TRBJ2-7 NA TRBV30 TGTGCCTGGAGAAGGACTAGCGGGGCCTACGAGCAGTACTTC CAWRRTSGAYEQYF
NA TRBJ2-3 NA TRBV7-9 TGTGCCAGCAGCTTGGACAGCCCAGATACGCAGTATTTT CASSLDSPDTQYF
TRBD1 TRBJ2-7 NA TRBV20-1 TGCAGTGCTAGAATCCGTGGGGGACAGGGGGTTAGCGTGCAGTACTTC CSARIRGGQGVSVQYF
NA TRBJ1-1 NA TRBV12-3/TRBV12-4 TGTGCCAGCAGTCGTTCGGATGTCCGTCGCGCTTTCTTT CASSRSDVRRAFF
NA TRBJ2-6 once TRBV20-1 TGCAGTGCTAGAACAGGGTCTGGGGCCAACGTCCTGACTTTC CSARTGSGANVLTF
NA TRBJ2-2 NA TRBV18 TGTGCCAGCTCACCCTCGGAGATTCCGACGAACACCGGGGAGCTGTTTTTT CASSPSEIPTNTGELFF
NA TRBJ1-2 once TRBV19 TGTGCCAGTAGTATCCTGACAGTTGGTGGCTACACCTTC CASSILTVGGYTF
NA TRBJ1-1 once TRBV19 TGTGCCAGTAAGGACAGATCGCGGACTGAAGCTTTCTTT CASKDRSRTEAFF
TRBD2 TRBJ2-3 NA TRBV7-8 TGTGCCAGCAGCTTAGGCGGGGGGGCACCCAGGAGCACAGATACGCAGTATTTT CASSLGGGAPRSTDTQYF
NA TRBJ1-1 NA TRBV3-1 TGTGCCAGCAGCCCTACTATGGGACAAGAGAACACTGAAGCTTTCTTT CASSPTMGQENTEAFF
NA TRBJ2-1 NA TRBV5-1 TGCGCCAGCAGCTTGCAAACGGCCAATGAGCAGTTCTTC CASSLQTANEQFF
NA TRBJ2-5 NA TRBV12-3/TRBV12-4 TGTGCCAGCAGAGGAAGTTACGCCCAGTACTTC CASRGSYAQYF
TRBD1 TRBJ1-2 NA TRBV20-1 TGCAGTGCTAGCCGGACAGGAGCGGGCTATGGCTACACCTTC CSASRTGAGYGYTF
NA TRBJ1-1 NA TRBV20-1 TGCAGTGCTAGAGATGTAAAGGGGCTGGGAACTGAAGCTTTCTTT CSARDVKGLGTEAFF
NA TRBJ1-1 NA TRBV12-3/TRBV12-4 TGTGCCAGCAGTTTAGCGAACAGTCCCGAAGCTTTCTTT CASSLANSPEAFF
TRBD1 TRBJ1-6 NA TRBV27 TGTGCCAGCAGTTTGTCTAGGGGACAGGGGATTCCACCCCTCCACTTT CASSLSRGQGIPPLHF
NA TRBJ1-1 NA TRBV3-1 TGTGCCAGCAGCCAAGGACAGGCGGCAGCTTTCTTT CASSQGQAAAFF
NA TRBJ1-6 NA TRBV7-2 TGTGCCAGCAGCGGTTTACAGGGACGGGATTCACCCCTCCACTTT CASSGLQGRDSPLHF
TRBD1 TRBJ1-2 NA TRBV5-6 TGTGCCAGCAGGTCCGGGACAGGGGGATATGGCTACACCTTC CASRSGTGGYGYTF
NA TRBJ2-7 NA TRBV2 TGTGCCAGCAGTAATAGCGGAGGGCGTTACGAGCAGTACTTC CASSNSGGRYEQYF
NA TRBJ2-3 NA TRBV20-1 TGCAGTGCTCCGCGTAGGGGTATATGGCGGGTCAATTCAGATACGCAGTATTTT CSAPRRGIWRVNSDTQYF
NA TRBJ1-1 NA TRBV20-1 TGCAGTGCTAGGGGCAGCATGAACACTGAAGCTTTCTTT CSARGSMNTEAFF
NA TRBJ2-7 NA TRBV7-8 TGTGCCAGCAGCTCGGGGCCCAGCTCCTACGAGCAGTACTTC CASSSGPSSYEQYF
TRBD2 TRBJ2-7 NA TRBV29-1 TGCAGCGTTGGAGCGGGAGAGAAGTACGAGCAGTACTTC CSVGAGEKYEQYF
NA TRBJ1-1 NA TRBV11-2 TGTGCCAGCAGCTCCGCTCATCTCGGGATAAGCACTGAAGCTTTCTTT CASSSAHLGISTEAFF
NA TRBJ2-7 NA TRBV29-1 TGCAGCGTTGAAGATCGATGGGCGAGCGAGCAGTACTTC CSVEDRWASEQYF
NA TRBJ2-5 NA TRBV11-2 TGTGCCAGCAGCGCGGGACAGATTTTAGAGACCCAGTACTTC CASSAGQILETQYF
NA TRBJ1-5 NA TRBV6-6 TGTGCCAGCACGGAGGGGAATCAGCCCCAGCATTTT CASTEGNQPQHF
TRBD2 TRBJ2-5 NA TRBV20-1 TGCAGTGCTAGAGATATCGCGGGAGGAGAGACCCAGTACTTC CSARDIAGGETQYF
NA TRBJ2-7 NA TRBV18 TGTGCCAGCTCACCAGCAGGCCACCCCTACGAGCAGTACTTC CASSPAGHPYEQYF
NA TRBJ2-1 NA TRBV9 TGTGCCAGCAGCGTCCGAGGACAGCTAGACAATGAGCAGTTCTTC CASSVRGQLDNEQFF
TRBD2 TRBJ2-3 NA TRBV3-1 TGTGCCAGCAGCCAGCGGGAGTTAGATACGCAGTATTTT CASSQRELDTQYF
NA TRBJ2-7 NA TRBV20-1 TGCAGTGCTAGAGATCGCCGCGGCAACTACGAGCAGTACTTC CSARDRRGNYEQYF
TRBD2 TRBJ2-3 NA TRBV5-6 TGTGCCAGCAGCTTAGGACTAGCGGGAGTAAATACGCAGTATTTT CASSLGLAGVNTQYF
NA TRBJ1-2 NA TRBV29-1 TGCAGCGTTGGAGGGGGGTCTAACTATGGCTACACCTTC CSVGGGSNYGYTF
NA TRBJ2-3 NA TRBV19 TGTGCCAGTAGTAGGAGGCCCACAGATACGCAGTATTTT CASSRRPTDTQYF
NA TRBJ2-3 once TRBV3-1 TGTGCCAGCAGCCAAACGGGGCCTCTCCGCACAGATACGCAGTATTTT CASSQTGPLRTDTQYF
NA TRBJ2-7 once TRBV11-1 TGTGCCAGCAGCTTAAGGCGGACCTACGAGCAGTACTTC CASSLRRTYEQYF
NA TRBJ1-6 NA TRBV20-1 TGCAGTGCTAGCGGAGGGGATAATTCACCCCTCCACTTT CSASGGDNSPLHF
NA TRBJ2-2 once TRBV9 TGTGCCAGCAGCCCCAGGACTCCCCCAGGGGGGGAGCTGTTTTTT CASSPRTPPGGELFF
TRBD2 TRBJ2-1 NA TRBV27 TGTGCCAGCAGTCCTAGCGGAGGGGACTACAATGAGCAGTTCTTC CASSPSGGDYNEQFF
TRBD1 TRBJ1-5 NA TRBV30 TGTGCCTGGGCCCAGGGGGGTTATAGCAATCAGCCCCAGCATTTT CAWAQGGYSNQPQHF
NA TRBJ1-6 NA TRBV9 TGTGCCAGCAGCCGAACGACAGACCTATCACCCCTCCACTTT CASSRTTDLSPLHF
NA TRBJ1-5 NA TRBV29-1 TGCAGCGTTGAAGATTCGGGGTTTCGGCAGCCCCAGCATTTT CSVEDSGFRQPQHF
TRBD1 TRBJ2-7 few TRBV2 TGTGCCAGCAGTCGACAGGGTTTCTACGAGCAGTACTTC CASSRQGFYEQYF
NA TRBJ2-3 NA TRBV19 TGTGCCAGTAGGGGGACGGGCACAGATACGCAGTATTTT CASRGTGTDTQYF
NA TRBJ2-3 NA TRBV19 TGTGCCAGTAGTATCCAGGTACGGGATACGCAGTATTTT CASSIQVRDTQYF
TRBD1 TRBJ2-5 NA TRBV9 TGTGCCAGCAGCGTTGGGACAGGGGAAGAGACCCAGTACTTC CASSVGTGEETQYF
NA TRBJ2-1 NA TRBV24-1 TGTGCCACCAGTGATCGGGAAAGTAGCTCCTACAATGAGCAGTTCTTC CATSDRESSSYNEQFF
TRBD2 TRBJ2-5 NA TRBV30 TGTGCCTGGGGGGGACTAACAAAAGAGACCCAGTACTTC CAWGGLTKETQYF
TRBD2 TRBJ2-3 NA TRBV7-6 TGTGCCAGCAGCCCTAAAAGCGGGAGGGCCTGGGGCACAGATACGCAGTATTTT CASSPKSGRAWGTDTQYF
TRBD1 TRBJ2-4 NA TRBV24-1 TGTGCCACCAGTGCTCCCGGACAGGGGAACATTCAGTACTTC CATSAPGQGNIQYF
TRBD2 TRBJ2-3 NA TRBV3-1 TGTGCCAGCAGCCAAGTTCACGGGCGGGGGGACGACACAGATACGCAGTATTTT CASSQVHGRGDDTDTQYF
NA TRBJ1-1 NA TRBV30 TGTGCCTGGATACTAGGAAGTGAGAAAGCTTTCTTT CAWILGSEKAFF
NA TRBJ2-1 NA TRBV3-1 TGTGCCAGCAGCCAAGGTGGGTTAGGGGCCTATGAGCAGTTCTTC CASSQGGLGAYEQFF
NA TRBJ1-1 NA TRBV12-5 TGTGCTAGTGGTTCTAGGACCTCGAACACTGAAGCTTTCTTT CASGSRTSNTEAFF
NA TRBJ2-1 NA TRBV6-1 TGTGCCAGCAGTGAATTGGGAAGGCACAATGAGCAGTTCTTC CASSELGRHNEQFF
NA TRBJ1-1 NA TRBV13 TGTGCCAGCAGCTTCCAGCGTCGTGAAGCTTTCTTT CASSFQRREAFF